This is a list of T cell receptor beta chains from one sample in a study of shared clonotypes between healthy human individuals. TCRdb's table, derived via immunoSEQ multiplex PCR, lists solely in-frame clones and lacks some. The sample has approximately 2,300,000 clones; approximately 90% are singletons. Sequenced: naive CD4+ T cells from PBMCs. These receptor sequences come from a man between 18 and 29 years old in good health. Some clones in this sample may be carry-over from other donors' samples. Each CDR3 is given with its conserved first and last residue.

v_call: TRBV29-1; j_call: TRBJ1-2; cdr3_aa: CSVGQGAANYGYTF
v_call: TRBV9; j_call: TRBJ1-5; cdr3_aa: CASSVSTGNQPQHF
v_call: TRBV28; j_call: TRBJ1-2; cdr3_aa: CASSLQPPGGNGYTF
v_call: TRBV19; j_call: TRBJ2-3; cdr3_aa: CASSMSGVTDTQYF
v_call: TRBV30; j_call: TRBJ2-1; cdr3_aa: CAWSVRVLKNNEQFF
v_call: TRBV6-6; j_call: TRBJ1-1; cdr3_aa: CASSPPGRQSTEAFF
v_call: TRBV28; j_call: TRBJ1-2; cdr3_aa: CASRGTGQGPFPHF
v_call: TRBV7-3; j_call: TRBJ2-3; cdr3_aa: CASSFGGEDTQYF
v_call: TRBV7-3; j_call: TRBJ2-1; cdr3_aa: CASSLTGGLRNNEQFF
v_call: TRBV29-1; j_call: TRBJ2-7; cdr3_aa: CSVGGQSGLVEQYF
v_call: TRBV28; j_call: TRBJ2-6; cdr3_aa: CASRRPLSGANVLTF
v_call: TRBV5-6; j_call: TRBJ1-1; cdr3_aa: CASNLGWGRQGQMNTEAFF
v_call: TRBV5-1; j_call: TRBJ2-7; cdr3_aa: CASSLDIPYEQYF
v_call: TRBV5-1; j_call: TRBJ2-7; cdr3_aa: CASSLESSGSYEQYF
v_call: TRBV30; j_call: TRBJ2-1; cdr3_aa: CAWRASGSYNEQFF
v_call: TRBV30; j_call: TRBJ2-4; cdr3_aa: CAWSVSGNIQYF
v_call: TRBV21-1; j_call: TRBJ1-1; cdr3_aa: CASSKGARTNMNTEAFF
v_call: TRBV28; j_call: TRBJ2-5; cdr3_aa: CASRLHDPIKETQYF
v_call: TRBV7-8; j_call: TRBJ2-1; cdr3_aa: CASTLRRDNEQFF
v_call: TRBV4-3; j_call: TRBJ1-2; cdr3_aa: CASSPRALGDYGYTF
v_call: TRBV5-1; j_call: TRBJ2-1; cdr3_aa: CASSSGVGSSYNEQFF
v_call: TRBV6-6; j_call: TRBJ1-5; cdr3_aa: CASSSSGPALLKHF
v_call: TRBV28; j_call: TRBJ2-5; cdr3_aa: CASSLGGTLQETQYF
v_call: TRBV29-1; j_call: TRBJ2-3; cdr3_aa: CSVAPGVGGGDTQYF
v_call: TRBV7-9; j_call: TRBJ1-1; cdr3_aa: CASSLAWEQDTEAFF
v_call: TRBV4-1; j_call: TRBJ2-4; cdr3_aa: CASSQRSDIQYF
v_call: TRBV5-8; j_call: TRBJ2-2; cdr3_aa: CASRLPGRNTGELFF
v_call: TRBV27; j_call: TRBJ1-2; cdr3_aa: CASSRGPGYGYTF
v_call: TRBV9; j_call: TRBJ2-7; cdr3_aa: CASSVGAGGGYEQYF
v_call: TRBV28; j_call: TRBJ2-7; cdr3_aa: CASSPRASPVIKQYF
v_call: TRBV9; j_call: TRBJ2-1; cdr3_aa: CASSVGYSGNLYNEQFF
v_call: TRBV5-1; j_call: TRBJ2-7; cdr3_aa: CASADGSGREQYF
v_call: TRBV6-5; j_call: TRBJ1-1; cdr3_aa: CASSTRANTEAFF
v_call: TRBV7-8; j_call: TRBJ1-5; cdr3_aa: CASTILGSHQPQHF
v_call: TRBV18; j_call: TRBJ2-6; cdr3_aa: CASSPSRSGANVLTF
v_call: TRBV18; j_call: TRBJ2-5; cdr3_aa: CASSPDRQETQYF
v_call: TRBV10-2; j_call: TRBJ1-1; cdr3_aa: CASSIERYTEAFF
v_call: TRBV5-1; j_call: TRBJ2-7; cdr3_aa: CASSSQAGASSYEQYF
v_call: TRBV5-1; j_call: TRBJ1-3; cdr3_aa: CASSLSGTAYGNTIYF
v_call: TRBV25-1; j_call: TRBJ1-5; cdr3_aa: CASSDSNGKTGQPQHF
v_call: TRBV6-1; j_call: TRBJ1-1; cdr3_aa: CASSYMTEAFF
v_call: TRBV7-2; j_call: TRBJ2-7; cdr3_aa: CASSQQGGTYEQYF
v_call: TRBV11-2; j_call: TRBJ2-3; cdr3_aa: CASSFVLDDTDTQYF